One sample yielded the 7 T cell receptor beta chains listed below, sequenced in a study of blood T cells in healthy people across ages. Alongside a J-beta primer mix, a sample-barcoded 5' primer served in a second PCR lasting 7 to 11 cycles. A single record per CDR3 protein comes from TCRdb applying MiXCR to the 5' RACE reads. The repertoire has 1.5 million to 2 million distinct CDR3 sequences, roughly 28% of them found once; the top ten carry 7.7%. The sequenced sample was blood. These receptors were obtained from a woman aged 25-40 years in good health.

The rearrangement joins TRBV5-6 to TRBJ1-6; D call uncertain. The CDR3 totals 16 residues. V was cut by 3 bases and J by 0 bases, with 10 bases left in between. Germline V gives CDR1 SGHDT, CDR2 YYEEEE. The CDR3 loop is CASSSGRTSYNSPLHF. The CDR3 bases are TGTGCCAGCAGCTCAGGCCGCACCTCCTATAATTCACCCCTCCACTTT.

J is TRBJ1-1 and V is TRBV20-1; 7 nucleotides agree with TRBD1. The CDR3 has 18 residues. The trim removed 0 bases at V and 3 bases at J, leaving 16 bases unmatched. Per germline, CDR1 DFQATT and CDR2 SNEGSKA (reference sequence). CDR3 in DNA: TGCAGTGCTAGAGATGGAGGGGAGACAGGGTTAGGGGACACTGAAGCTTTCTTT. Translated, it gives CSARDGGETGLGDTEAFF.

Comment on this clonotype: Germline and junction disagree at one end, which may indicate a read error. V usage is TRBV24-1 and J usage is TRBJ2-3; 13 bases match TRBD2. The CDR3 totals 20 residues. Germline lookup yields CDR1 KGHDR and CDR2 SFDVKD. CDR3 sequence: CATSDTTSGGAARGTDTRYF. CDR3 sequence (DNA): TGTGCCACCAGTGACACAACTAGCGGGGGGGCCGCGCGTGGCACAGATACGCGGTATTTT.

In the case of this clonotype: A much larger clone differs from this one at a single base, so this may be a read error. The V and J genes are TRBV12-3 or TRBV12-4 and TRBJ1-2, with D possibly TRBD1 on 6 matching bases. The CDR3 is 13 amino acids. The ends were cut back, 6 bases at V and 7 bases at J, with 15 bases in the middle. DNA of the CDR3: TGTGCCAGCAGCCGCGACGGGGGCAGTGGCTACACCTTC. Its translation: CASSRDGGSGYTF.

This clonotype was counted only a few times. CDR3 DNA: TGCAGTGCCACTCTCCAGGGCGGAGGGGAGCAGTACTTC. Its translation: CSATLQGGGEQYF. The chain recombines TRBV20-1 with TRBJ2-7, with TRBD2 as a possible D gene (6 bases). The germline V gene has CDR1 DFQATT and CDR2 SNEGSKA (reference sequence). The CDR3 extends over 13 amino acids. Trimming shortened V by 6 bases and J by 7 bases, and 19 bases separated the two germline ends.

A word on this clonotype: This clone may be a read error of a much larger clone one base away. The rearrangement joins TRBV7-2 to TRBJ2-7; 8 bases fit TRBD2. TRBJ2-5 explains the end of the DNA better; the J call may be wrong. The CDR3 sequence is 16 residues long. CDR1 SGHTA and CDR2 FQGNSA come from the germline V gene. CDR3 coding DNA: TGTGTCAGCAGCTTAATGCGGGAGGCGGGCGGAGAGACCCAGTACTTC. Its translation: CVSSLMREAGGETQYF.

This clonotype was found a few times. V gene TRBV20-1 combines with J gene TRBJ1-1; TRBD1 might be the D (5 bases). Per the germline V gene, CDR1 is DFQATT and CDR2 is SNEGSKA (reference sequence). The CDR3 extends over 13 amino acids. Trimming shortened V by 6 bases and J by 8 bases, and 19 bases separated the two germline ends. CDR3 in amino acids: CSARGTGREEAFF. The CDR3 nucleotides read TGCAGTGCCCGAGGAACAGGCAGAGAAGAAGCTTTCTTT.